The 25 T cell receptor beta chains reported below all come from one sample, sequenced in a study of shared clonotypes between healthy human individuals. CD45RO negativity and positive selection for CCR7 defined naive CD8 cells, a population that excluded terminally differentiated effector memory CD45RA+ cells. Clones were sequenced by immunoSEQ multiplex PCR, and TCRdb holds only the in-frame ones, with some missing. The sample consists of 550,000 to 750,000 clones, roughly nine tenths of them appearing once. Sequences were obtained from naive CD8+ T cells sorted from blood. These receptors were collected from a man aged 30-40 years in good health.

The chain carries TRBV7-2 and TRBJ2-5; D may correspond to TRBD1 or TRBD2 (6 bases each). CDR3 length: 15 amino acids. Per germline, CDR1 SGHTA and CDR2 FQGNSA. Trimming pared 5 bases from V and 5 bases from J, leaving 18 bases between. The CDR3 protein is CASSPSGGGFETQYF. CDR3 DNA sequence: TGTGCCAGCAGCCCCTCCGGGGGCGGGTTCGAGACCCAGTACTTC.

V is TRBV7-2 and J is TRBJ2-7; 12 nucleotides line up with TRBD2. CDR3 length: 16 residues. The germline gives CDR1 SGHTA, CDR2 FQGNSA. Trimming took 4 bases from V and 4 from J; bases not matched to a gene: 8. CDR3 in amino acids: CASSSYTGLAGYEQYF. DNA for the CDR3: TGTGCCAGCAGCTCCTACACCGGACTAGCGGGGTACGAGCAGTACTTC.

V and J are TRBV28 and TRBJ1-5; D gene uncertain. The V and J ends lost 4 bases and 9 bases respectively, with 10 bases between them. Germline V lookup: CDR1 MDHEN, CDR2 SYDVKM. The CDR3 sequence is 12 residues long. CDR3 nucleotides: TGTGCCAGCAGTTCCCCGGAGTTGCCCCAGCATTTT. This codes for CASSSPELPQHF.

The chain couples TRBV4-1 to TRBJ2-7, with 13 bases lining up with TRBD2. The V gene end was trimmed by 0 bases and the J gene end by 4 bases; junction bases not matched to a gene: 12. Germline CDR1 and CDR2: MGHRA and YSYEKL. The CDR3 length is 19 residues. CDR3 protein: CASSQEFTSGRAGVYEQYF. The CDR3, as DNA: TGCGCCAGCAGCCAAGAGTTTACTAGCGGGAGGGCCGGGGTTTACGAGCAGTACTTC.

The J gene is TRBJ2-7, the V gene TRBV7-2; weak D call: TRBD1 (6 bases). The CDR3 extends over 18 amino acids. Trimming pared 1 base from V and 0 bases from J, leaving 19 bases between. CDR1 and CDR2 from the germline V gene are SGHTA and FQGNSA. The CDR3 region is CASSLDPHRVSHSYEQYF. In DNA form, the CDR3 reads TGTGCCAGCAGCTTAGACCCCCACAGGGTATCCCACTCCTACGAGCAGTACTTC.

This sequence joins TRBV29-1 and TRBJ2-1; 12 nucleotides match TRBD2. CDR1 SQVTM and CDR2 ANQGSEA come from the germline V gene. CDR3 size: 18 residues. V was pared by 4 bases and J by 3 bases, with 13 bases of the junction left unmatched. This CDR3 is CSVGQLWTSGMNYNEQFF. The CDR3 nucleotides are TGCAGCGTTGGCCAACTGTGGACTAGCGGGATGAACTACAATGAGCAGTTCTTC.

A word on this clone: At the DNA level, this CDR3 is encoded by other sequences in the same sample as well. The chain links TRBV7-9 to TRBJ1-2, with 8 bases matching TRBD1. The CDR3 totals 12 residues. The V and J ends lost 6 bases and 6 bases, in that order; junction bases with no gene match: 3. CDR1 SEHNR and CDR2 FQNEAQ come from the germline V gene (reference sequence). CDR3 loop: CASSLDRDGYTF. The DNA for the CDR3 is TGTGCCAGCAGTTTGGACAGGGATGGCTACACCTTC.

V usage is TRBV29-1 and J usage is TRBJ2-1; D is perhaps TRBD1 (5 bases). The ends were cut back, 2 bases at V and 0 bases at J, with 11 bases in the middle. Germline-derived CDR1 and CDR2 are SQVTM and ANQGSEA. The CDR3 sequence is 15 residues long. CDR3 region: CSVERYRNSYNEQFF. CDR3 sequence (DNA): TGCAGCGTTGAAAGATACAGGAACTCCTACAATGAGCAGTTCTTC.

V and J are TRBV7-8 and TRBJ2-3; 7 bases are a match to TRBD2. Germline loops: CDR1 SGHVS, CDR2 FQNEAQ. This CDR3 spans 15 amino acids. Trimming removed 6 bases from V and 5 bases from J; junction bases left unmatched: 11. CDR3 protein: CASSLWGGDRDTQYF. DNA for the CDR3: TGTGCCAGCAGTCTATGGGGGGGAGATAGAGATACGCAGTATTTT.

The CDR3 reads CASSVGRTSGDQETQYF. CDR3 sequence (DNA): TGTGCCAGCAGCGTAGGAAGGACTAGCGGGGACCAAGAGACCCAGTACTTC. The chain combines TRBV9 with TRBJ2-5; 12 bases align to TRBD2. The CDR3 totals 17 residues. The junction had 3 bases not matched to a gene; V was cut back by 0 bases and J by 0 bases. Germline CDR1 SGDLS, CDR2 YYNGEE.

The V call is TRBV28, the J call TRBJ2-2; possibly TRBD1 or TRBD2 for D (5 bases each). Germline CDR1 reads MDHEN; CDR2 reads SYDVKM. The CDR3 is 13 residues long. Trimming removed 7 bases at V and 7 bases at J, with 13 bases between. The CDR3 bases are TGTGCCAGCAAAAAAGGGACGGGCGGGGAGCTGTTTTTT. Translated, it gives CASKKGTGGELFF.

Notes on this clone: Other DNA variants within this sample encode the same CDR3. The genes are TRBV6-1 and TRBJ1-1, with D possibly matching TRBD1 (5 bases). V was pared by 3 bases and J by 1 base, with 9 bases between. This CDR3 is 14 amino acids long. Per germline, CDR1 MNHNS and CDR2 SASEGT. The CDR3 DNA reads TGTGCCAGCAGTGAGAGGGGCGGGAACACTGAAGCTTTCTTT. Its translation is CASSERGGNTEAFF.

In the case of this clone: This sample includes further DNA sequences coding for the same CDR3. The rearrangement joins TRBV6-1 to TRBJ2-7; perhaps TRBD1 as D (6 bases). The germline V gene encodes CDR1 MNHNS and CDR2 SASEGT. The CDR3 is 14 residues long. The germline V and J ends were trimmed by 5 bases and 2 bases, with 13 bases remaining between them. The CDR3 loop is CASSSTGAPYEQYF. The CDR3 region has the DNA TGTGCCAGCAGTTCGACAGGAGCCCCCTACGAGCAGTACTTC.

This chain links TRBV4-1 with TRBJ2-7; D is unresolved. Germline V gives CDR1 MGHRA, CDR2 YSYEKL. CDR3 length equals 15 residues. Trimming removed 2 bases at V and 0 bases at J, with 11 bases between. The CDR3 DNA follows: TGCGCCAGCAGCCAACTCGGTGACAACTCCTACGAGCAGTACTTC. Translating gives CASSQLGDNSYEQYF.

The genes are TRBV9 and TRBJ1-4; possibly TRBD1 for D (5 bases). V gave up 3 bases and J gave up 7 bases, with 16 bases separating them. This CDR3 contains 15 residues. Germline V gene lookup returns CDR1 SGDLS and CDR2 YYNGEE. CDR3 DNA sequence: TGTGCCAGCAGCGACAACAGGCAGCCGGGTGAAAAACTGTTTTTT. Its translation is CASSDNRQPGEKLFF.

The genes are TRBV5-8 and TRBJ2-1; 11 bases are shared with TRBD2. Per the germline V gene, CDR1 is SGHTS and CDR2 is YDEGEE. Trimming at V came to 1 base and at J to 8 bases, leaving 2 bases not matched to a gene. This CDR3 is built from 14 residues. CDR3 DNA sequence: TGTGCCAGCAGCTTGAAGGGACTAGCGGATGAGCAGTTCTTC. It translates to CASSLKGLADEQFF. Together with reference TRBV5-8 and TRBJ2-1, the CDR3 gives the full variable domain: EAGVTQSPTHLIKTRGQQATLRCSPISGHTSVYWYQQALGLGLQFLLWYDEGEERNRGNFPPRFSGRQFPNYSSELNVNALELEDSALYLCASSLKGLADEQFFGPGTRLTVL.

This chain connects TRBV7-9 to TRBJ1-4; D is unresolved. Looked up from germline, CDR1 is SEHNR and CDR2 is FQNEAQ (reference sequence). This CDR3 has 15 residues. V was shortened by 5 bases and J by 2 bases, with 12 bases between the two germline ends. The CDR3 is CASSGPLGTNEKLFF. For the CDR3, the DNA is TGTGCCAGCAGCGGGCCCCTCGGGACTAATGAAAAACTGTTTTTT.

The chain links TRBV10-2 to TRBJ2-7; no definite D call. The CDR3 totals 13 residues. V dropped 7 bases and J dropped 3 bases, with 13 bases sitting between them. CDR1 is WSHSY and CDR2 is SAAADI in the germline V gene. The CDR3 DNA reads TGCGCCAGCAACAACCTTCAAGACTACGAGCAGTACTTC. Its protein is CASNNLQDYEQYF.

V is TRBV27 and J is TRBJ1-5; TRBD1 aligns across 7 bases. J was trimmed by 7 bases and V by 5 bases; bases with no gene match: 14. There are 16 residues in the CDR3. Germline-derived CDR1 and CDR2 are MNHEY and SMNVEV (reference sequence). The CDR3 protein is CASSPRGAGGRQPQHF. CDR3 DNA sequence: TGTGCCAGCAGTCCCAGGGGGGCAGGGGGGAGACAGCCCCAGCATTTT.

The genes are TRBV29-1 and TRBJ2-1, with TRBD2 identical over 16 bases. This CDR3 comprises 15 residues. V shed 3 bases, J shed 5 bases, and the junction held 1 base outside the gene matches. The V gene's germline CDR1 is SQVTM and CDR2 ANQGSEA. The chain's CDR3 is CSVDGTSGRDNEQFF. CDR3 nucleotides: TGCAGCGTTGACGGGACTAGCGGGAGGGACAATGAGCAGTTCTTC.

The chain uses TRBV5-6 and TRBJ2-5; 7 bases fit TRBD1. Germline trimming cut 4 bases from V and 8 bases from J; bases unmatched to any gene: 8. CDR1 is SGHDT and CDR2 is YYEEEE in the germline V gene. CDR3 length equals 13 residues. CDR3 region: CASSTQGSRTQYF. The CDR3, as DNA: TGTGCCAGCAGCACACAGGGGTCCCGTACCCAGTACTTC.

The chain uses TRBV7-9 and TRBJ1-2; D not certain. The CDR3 is 12 residues long. Germline assignment: CDR1 SEHNR and CDR2 FQNEAQ (reference sequence). Trimming took 7 bases from V and 6 from J, leaving 12 bases between them. CDR3 in amino acids: CASNLVRHGYTF. CDR3 nucleotides: TGTGCCAGCAATTTGGTTCGTCATGGCTACACCTTC.

V usage is TRBV2 and J usage is TRBJ2-7, with a weak D call TRBD1 (5 bases). With 8 bases removed from V and 3 bases from J, the gap between germline ends came to 8 bases. There are 11 residues in the CDR3. The germline gives CDR1 SNHLY, CDR2 FYNNEI. The CDR3 spells CASPQGYEQYF. CDR3 sequence (DNA): TGTGCCAGCCCCCAGGGCTACGAGCAGTACTTC. Drawing the rest from reference TRBV2 and TRBJ2-7, the complete variable domain is EPEVTQTPSHQVTQMGQEVILRCVPISNHLYFYWYRQILGQKVEFLVSFYNNEISEKSEIFDDQFSVERPDGSNFTLKIRSTKLEDSAMYFCASPQGYEQYFGPGTRLTVT.

The CDR3 nucleotides read TGCGCCAGCAGCCAAACTAACAGGGGACCCTACGAGCAGTACTTC. The encoded protein is CASSQTNRGPYEQYF. V usage is TRBV4-3 and J usage is TRBJ2-7; 7 bases match TRBD1. CDR1 is LGHNA, CDR2 YSLEER, per germline. The V gene end was trimmed by 2 bases and the J gene end by 2 bases; junction bases not matched to a gene: 6. CDR3 length: 15 residues.

V usage is TRBV7-2 and J usage is TRBJ1-2, with TRBD1 identical over 7 bases. The germline V gene has CDR1 SGHTA and CDR2 FQGNSA. J was trimmed by 3 bases and V by 1 base; bases with no gene match: 2. The CDR3 is 14 amino acids. CDR3 coding DNA: TGTGCCAGCAGCTTAGGACAGGGACACTATGGCTACACCTTC. It is translated as CASSLGQGHYGYTF.